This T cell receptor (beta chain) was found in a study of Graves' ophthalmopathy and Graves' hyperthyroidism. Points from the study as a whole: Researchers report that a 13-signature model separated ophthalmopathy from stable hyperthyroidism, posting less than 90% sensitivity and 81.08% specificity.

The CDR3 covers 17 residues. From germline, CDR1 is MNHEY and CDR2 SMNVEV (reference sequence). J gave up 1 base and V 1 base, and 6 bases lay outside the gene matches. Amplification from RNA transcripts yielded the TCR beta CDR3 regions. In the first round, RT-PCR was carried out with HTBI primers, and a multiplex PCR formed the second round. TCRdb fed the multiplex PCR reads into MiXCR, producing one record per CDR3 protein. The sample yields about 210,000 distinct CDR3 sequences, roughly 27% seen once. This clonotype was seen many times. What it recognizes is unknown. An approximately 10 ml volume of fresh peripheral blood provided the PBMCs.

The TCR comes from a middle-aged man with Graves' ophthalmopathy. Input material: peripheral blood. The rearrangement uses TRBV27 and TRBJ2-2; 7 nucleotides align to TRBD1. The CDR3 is CASSLLTGTENTGELFF. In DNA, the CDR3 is TGTGCCAGCAGTTTATTGACCGGGACAGAGAACACCGGGGAGCTGTTTTTT.